The 12 T cell receptor beta chains below come from one sample, sequenced in a study of blood T cells in healthy people across ages. PCR was performed a second time for roughly 7 to 12 cycles using a sample-barcoded 5' primer and a J-beta primer mix. TCRdb redid the calling of the 5' RACE reads with MiXCR, one entry per CDR3 protein. The sample has about 930,000 distinct CDR3 sequences; 25% to 35% are singletons. The sample was also linked to a second study, of T cells of mothers and their children.

The sample comprised blood. Receptor source: a woman aged 40 to 50 in good health.

The V call is TRBV5-1, the J call TRBJ1-1, with TRBD1 identical over 12 bases. CDR1 is SGHRS and CDR2 is YFSETQ in the germline V gene. Trimming took 0 bases from V and 1 from J; bases not matched to a gene: 13. CDR3 length: 20 amino acids. CDR3 amino acids: CASSLVSPRDRGRRNTEAFF. The CDR3 nucleotides are TGCGCCAGCAGCTTGGTCTCCCCCCGGGACAGGGGGCGAAGGAACACTGAAGCTTTCTTT.

This clonotype came up many times. The rearrangement links TRBV12-3 or TRBV12-4 to TRBJ2-1; D tentatively reads TRBD1 or TRBD2 (5 bases each). The germline V and J ends were trimmed by 5 bases and 9 bases, with 14 bases remaining between them. The CDR3 spans 13 residues. The CDR3 protein is CASSGALAGEQFF. CDR3 DNA sequence: TGTGCCAGCAGTGGGGCCCTAGCCGGTGAGCAGTTCTTC.

The J gene is TRBJ1-1, the V gene TRBV10-3; D remains unclear. The germline gives CDR1 ENHRY, CDR2 SYGVKD. The CDR3 loop spans 14 amino acids. Trimming shortened V by 2 bases and J by 7 bases, and 14 bases separated the two germline ends. CDR3 DNA sequence: TGTGCCATCAGTGAGCTTGACAAGGCGGGTGAAGCTTTCTTT. Its protein product is CAISELDKAGEAFF.

Comment on this clonotype: This may be a read error, as it is one base from a much larger clone. The J gene is TRBJ2-5, the V gene TRBV20-1; 9 nucleotides line up with TRBD2. The CDR3 runs 14 residues. The V segment lost 3 bases and the J segment 11 bases; nucleotides outside the gene matches: 13. Germline loops: CDR1 DFQATT, CDR2 SNEGSKA (reference sequence). The CDR3 sequence: CSASLRRGGIEQYF. Written as DNA, the CDR3 is TGCAGTGCTAGTCTCCGGCGGGGGGGCATTGAGCAGTACTTC.

On this clonotype: The junction does not match germline at one end; this may be a read error. The genes are TRBV7-2 and TRBJ2-3; 8 bases map to TRBD2. Germline CDR1 is SGHTA and CDR2 is FQGNSA. The CDR3 consists of 17 residues. The CDR3 loop reads CASSLAPPRGDRGYAVF. The DNA for the CDR3 is TGTGCCAGCAGCTTAGCCCCCCCGCGGGGGGATCGGGGATACGCAGTATTT.

This clonotype was picked up many times. The gene calls are TRBV5-4 and TRBJ2-3; a possible D gene is TRBD2 (6 bases). The V end was cut by 0 bases, the J end by 8 bases, with 16 bases between. The CDR3 consists of 15 residues. Germline V lookup: CDR1 SGHNT, CDR2 YYREEE (reference sequence). CDR3 DNA sequence: TGTGCCAGCAGCTTGGGTCAGGCCCTGGGAGGTACGCAGTATTTT. This gives the protein CASSLGQALGGTQYF.

The chain uses TRBV14 and TRBJ1-4; perhaps TRBD1 as D (6 bases). V shed 4 bases and J shed 6 bases, with 12 bases lying between them. CDR1 is SGHDN and CDR2 is FVKESK in the germline V gene. The CDR3 runs 14 residues. The CDR3 reads CASSLRDNDEKLFF. DNA for the CDR3: TGTGCCAGCAGCCTCCGGGACAACGATGAAAAACTGTTTTTT.

Concerning this clonotype: This may arise from a read error, as a much more abundant clone is one base away. The genes are TRBV4-3 and TRBJ2-3; TRBD1 matches 7 bases. Germline V lookup: CDR1 LGHNA, CDR2 YSLEER. CDR3 size: 15 residues. The CDR3 loop is CVSSQDRGPTDTQYF. For the CDR3, the DNA is TGCGTCAGCAGCCAAGATAGGGGGCCCACAGATACGCAGTATTTT.

Regarding this clonotype: This may come from a read error, since a much larger clone is one base off. This chain links TRBV20-1 with TRBJ2-1; 10 bases match TRBD2. The end of the DNA aligns better with TRBJ2-7, so the J call may be wrong. Germline loops: CDR1 DFQATT, CDR2 SNEGSKA (reference sequence). This CDR3 region has 20 residues. The CDR3 nucleotides read TGCAGTGCTAGAGATCTTGGATCTAGCGGGGGTTTGAGCTCCTACAATGAGCAGTACTTC. The encoded protein is CSARDLGSSGGLSSYNEQYF.

Ten or more counts support this clonotype. J is TRBJ2-1 and V is TRBV5-1; D is ambiguous. Germline lookup yields CDR1 SGHRS and CDR2 YFSETQ. The CDR3 consists of 14 residues. Trimming shortened V by 0 bases and J by 8 bases, and 12 bases separated the two germline ends. CDR3 in amino acids: CASSLGKGLDEQFF. The CDR3 DNA is TGCGCCAGCAGCTTGGGGAAGGGTCTAGATGAGCAGTTCTTC. Looking up the rest from reference TRBV5-1 and TRBJ2-1 gives the full variable domain: KAGVTQTPRYLIKTRGQQVTLSCSPISGHRSVSWYQQTPGQGLQFLFEYFSETQRNKGNFPGRFSGRQFSNSRSEMNVSTLELGDSALYLCASSLGKGLDEQFFGPGTRLTVL.

V is TRBV5-1 and J is TRBJ2-5; D is perhaps TRBD2 (6 bases). There are 14 residues in the CDR3. CDR1 and CDR2 (germline): SGHRS, YFSETQ. Trimming cost V 6 bases and J 7 bases, with 19 bases left between them. The CDR3 DNA reads as TGCGCCAGCAACTTACTAGCCTCAGGAGGGACCCAGTACTTC. It yields the protein CASNLLASGGTQYF.

The V gene is TRBV20-1, the J gene TRBJ1-1; 10 bases are a match to TRBD1. J gave up 1 base and V 7 bases, and 3 bases lay outside the gene matches. This CDR3 is 13 amino acids long. Per the germline V gene, CDR1 is DFQATT and CDR2 is SNEGSKA (reference sequence). CDR3: CSGGTGANTEAFF. CDR3 sequence (DNA): TGCAGTGGGGGGACAGGGGCGAACACTGAAGCTTTCTTT.